A single sample is the source of the 18 T cell receptor beta chains below, sequenced in a study of blood T cell repertoires in COVID-19. Profiling relied on immunoSEQ multiplex PCR, and the TCRdb table lists in-frame clones only, not all of them. The repertoire includes about 180,000 clones, around 80% of them detected once, and about 6.8% sits in the top ten. Sequencing was carried out using peripheral blood. These TCRs come from a man aged 65 to 85 with active or convalescent COVID-19.

The table lists this clone with a count of one. The CDR3 sequence is CASRWTSGSQETQYF. The CDR3 DNA reads as TGTGCCAGCAGGTGGACTAGCGGGAGCCAAGAGACCCAGTACTTC. The chain recombines TRBV6-5 with TRBJ2-5; 13 nucleotides line up with TRBD2. Looked up from germline, CDR1 is MNHEY and CDR2 is SVGAGI. The CDR3 is 15 residues long. The V and J ends lost 6 bases and 1 base, in that order; junction bases with no gene match: 2.

The table lists this clone with a few counts. The V gene is TRBV29-1, the J gene TRBJ2-5; tentatively, D is TRBD2 (5 bases). V was clipped by 3 bases and J by 0 bases, with 11 bases between them. The CDR3 extends over 14 amino acids. Per germline, CDR1 SQVTM and CDR2 ANQGSEA. CDR3 DNA: TGCAGCGTTGATCTGGGAGTGTACCAAGAGACCCAGTACTTC. Its protein is CSVDLGVYQETQYF.

The V and J genes are TRBV11-2 and TRBJ1-1; D call uncertain. Trimming shortened V by 4 bases and J by 3 bases, and 12 bases separated the two germline ends. Germline V lookup: CDR1 SGHAT, CDR2 FQNNGV. The CDR3 totals 14 residues. In DNA, the CDR3 is TGTGCCAGCAGCTCTGGCTTCGGGGACACTGAAGCTTTCTTT. It translates to CASSSGFGDTEAFF. The whole variable domain, remainder taken from reference TRBV11-2 and TRBJ1-1, is EAGVAQSPRYKIIEKRQSVAFWCNPISGHATLYWYQQILGQGPKLLIQFQNNGVVDDSQLPKDRFSAERLKGVDSTLKIQPAKLEDSAVYLCASSSGFGDTEAFFGQGTRLTVV.

This sequence joins TRBV30 and TRBJ2-3, with D possibly matching TRBD2 (6 bases). V gave up 5 bases and J gave up 3 bases, with 15 bases separating them. From germline, CDR1 is GTSNPN and CDR2 SVGIG (reference sequence). The CDR3 has 14 residues. The CDR3 nucleotides are TGTGCCTGGGGGGGGACGGCGATTACAGATACGCAGTATTTT. Translated, it gives CAWGGTAITDTQYF.

This clone showed up just a few times. This rearrangement joins TRBV10-1 to TRBJ2-1; 9 nucleotides line up with TRBD2. The V and J ends lost 3 bases and 10 bases, in that order; junction bases with no gene match: 7. This CDR3 spans 14 amino acids. Germline V gives CDR1 WNHNN, CDR2 SYGVQD (reference sequence). CDR3 sequence (DNA): TGCGCCAGCAGTGATAGGGCTAGCGGGATAGAGCAGTTCTTC. Translation: CASSDRASGIEQFF.

This clone was counted at least ten times. This sequence joins TRBV4-1 and TRBJ1-4, with D hard to call. The CDR3 has 14 amino acids. Germline values: CDR1 MGHRA, CDR2 YSYEKL. The ends were cut back, 3 bases at V and 8 bases at J, with 13 bases in the middle. CDR3 protein: CASSHWWSGEKLFF. The CDR3 DNA reads as TGCGCCAGCAGCCACTGGTGGTCGGGAGAAAAACTGTTTTTT.

The J gene is TRBJ1-1, the V gene TRBV9, with D unresolved. Trimming shortened V by 0 bases and J by 1 base, and 7 bases separated the two germline ends. The CDR3 is made up of 14 amino acids. CDR1 and CDR2 (germline): SGDLS, YYNGEE. The CDR3, as DNA: TGTGCCAGCAGCGTAGACGTAGCGAACACTGAAGCTTTCTTT. Encoded protein: CASSVDVANTEAFF.

This clone was counted a single time. CDR3 in amino acids: CASSVDGGNTGELFF. The CDR3 coding sequence is TGTGCCAGCAGTGTGGACGGGGGGAACACCGGGGAGCTGTTTTTT. The chain links TRBV2 to TRBJ2-2, with a weak D call TRBD2 (6 bases). The CDR3 contains 15 residues. V was pared by 4 bases and J by 1 base, with 10 bases between. CDR1 SNHLY and CDR2 FYNNEI come from the germline V gene.

The V and J genes are TRBV4-1 and TRBJ1-4; TRBD1 matches 11 bases. V trimming: 3 bases; J trimming: 5 bases; junction bases outside the gene matches: 2. Germline-derived CDR1 and CDR2 are MGHRA and YSYEKL. CDR3 length: 15 amino acids. CDR3 region: CASSQGQGENEKLFF. The DNA for the CDR3 is TGCGCCAGCAGCCAGGGACAGGGGGAAAATGAAAAACTGTTTTTT.

This clone was counted only a few times. The V call is TRBV4-3, the J call TRBJ1-2, with 7 bases aligning to TRBD1. Per germline, CDR1 LGHNA and CDR2 YSLEER. The junction had 11 bases not matched to a gene; V was cut back by 4 bases and J by 0 bases. CDR3 length equals 17 residues. CDR3 DNA: TGCGCCAGCAGCCCGAGCCTTAGACAGGGATCTAACTATGGCTACACCTTC. It yields the protein CASSPSLRQGSNYGYTF.

The rearrangement joins TRBV5-1 to TRBJ2-7; 11 bases agree with TRBD2. This CDR3 comprises 14 residues. Germline V gene sequence: CDR1 SGHRS, CDR2 YFSETQ. J lost 6 bases, V lost 0 bases, and 2 bases had no gene match. The chain's CDR3 is CASSLGLAGSEQYF. The CDR3 DNA is TGCGCCAGCAGCTTGGGACTAGCGGGAAGCGAGCAGTACTTC.

The chain recombines TRBV7-8 with TRBJ2-7, with D possibly matching TRBD2 (5 bases). The CDR3 loop spans 13 amino acids. V gave up 5 bases and J gave up 6 bases, with 14 bases separating them. From germline, CDR1 is SGHVS and CDR2 FQNEAQ. The CDR3 spells CASSRFGRGEQYF. CDR3 coding DNA: TGTGCCAGCAGCCGATTTGGACGGGGCGAGCAGTACTTC.

This clone was counted a single time. The rearrangement joins TRBV12-3 or TRBV12-4 to TRBJ1-6; no firm D call. Trimming pared 4 bases from V and 10 bases from J, leaving 11 bases between. The CDR3 runs to 13 residues. The CDR3 loop is CASSWREESPLHF. CDR3 coding DNA: TGTGCCAGCAGTTGGAGGGAGGAGTCACCCCTCCACTTT.

The sample holds a few counts of this clone. J is TRBJ1-1 and V is TRBV7-9; no reliable D call. Between the trimmed V and J ends, which lost 4 bases and 6 bases, there was a span of 12 bases. CDR1 is SEHNR, CDR2 FQNEAQ, per germline (reference sequence). This CDR3 has 13 amino acids. CDR3 coding DNA: TGTGCCAGCAGCTCAGGAAAGTTACCTGAAGCTTTCTTT. Its translation is CASSSGKLPEAFF.

The DNA for the CDR3 is TGTGCCAGCAGCGCCTCCGGGACAGGGAATCAGCCCCAGCATTTT. This encodes CASSASGTGNQPQHF. The chain employs TRBV9 and TRBJ1-5, with 9 bases aligning to TRBD1. From germline, CDR1 is SGDLS and CDR2 YYNGEE. This CDR3 has 15 amino acids. V shed 3 bases and J 4 bases; nucleotides not matched to a gene: 5.

There are a few counts of this clone. DNA of the CDR3: TGTGCCAGCAGCACCCTAGCGGGAGGCACAGATACGCAGTATTTT. It codes for CASSTLAGGTDTQYF. The V gene is TRBV5-4, the J gene TRBJ2-3; 10 bases map to TRBD2. The V segment lost 4 bases and the J segment 1 base; nucleotides outside the gene matches: 3. Germline V gives CDR1 SGHNT, CDR2 YYREEE (reference sequence). The CDR3 consists of 15 residues.

This chain joins TRBV18 and TRBJ2-1; 7 positions match TRBD2. The CDR3 has 18 amino acids. CDR1 KGHSH and CDR2 LQKENI come from the germline V gene. The junction had 11 bases not matched to a gene; V was cut back by 3 bases and J by 0 bases. The CDR3 is CASSPGGGVESSYNEQFF. In DNA, the CDR3 is TGTGCCAGCTCACCGGGGGGAGGGGTTGAAAGCTCCTACAATGAGCAGTTCTTC.

V is TRBV29-1 and J is TRBJ2-7; 7 nucleotides agree with TRBD1. Germline lookup yields CDR1 SQVTM and CDR2 ANQGSEA. V shed 0 bases and J 3 bases; nucleotides not matched to a gene: 8. The CDR3 loop spans 15 amino acids. The CDR3 DNA is TGCAGCGTTGAAGATTTTAATCCAGGGGGCTACGAGCAGTACTTC. Its translation: CSVEDFNPGGYEQYF.